This TCR beta chain was observed in a study of identical twins (dated by TCRdb to between 2015 and 2016). Broadly, across the study: To test whether fetal clonotypes persist, this study deep-sequenced TCR alpha and beta repertoires from monozygotic twins, from unrelated adults of various ages, and from cord blood. To rule out contamination, replicate twin experiments were performed at different times with different library preparation protocols.

Notes on this clonotype: This clone's antigen is unknown. Per-nucleotide qualities are absent, and no much larger clonotype sits a single base away.

The CDR3 has 14 amino acids, counting the end cysteine and phenylalanine. Of all the DNA, just the CDR3 is kept, 42 bases in frame from base 1. From a lookup of the germline V gene (reference sequence), CDR1 and CDR2 are DFQATT and SNEGSKA. Trimming at the junction amounts to 3 bases on V and 2 bases on J, and the germline ends lie 14 bases apart. Findings and caveats that apply to the study as a whole: Compared with coincidental sharing between unrelated individuals, out-of-frame TCR alpha sequences shared between twins had an excess of sequences with low generation probability. Because the same donors could not be followed over many years, conclusions were based on cross-sectional statistical analysis. Invariant T cells such as MAIT and iNKT could partly confound zero-insertion analyses, though diverse VJ usage argued against this for most clonotypes. In beta out-of-frame sequences, excess twin sharing was weaker, because having fewer shared sequences lowered the signal-to-noise ratio. Abundant cord blood beta clonotypes carried fewer insertions; young adult naive repertoires showed a weaker similar trend, while memory repertoires showed none. Out-of-frame TCR alpha sharing in monozygotic twins was systematically underestimated by recombination models, whereas sharing between unrelated individuals was in agreement with the recombination models.

All donors were healthy Caucasians. Three pairs of female monozygotic twins, all aged about 18 to 30 years, were included in the twin cohort. The RNA used for TCR libraries was isolated from peripheral blood mononuclear cells. The library was prepared using 5' RACE. Sequenced on an Illumina HiSeq 2000. A universal primer binding site was introduced by template switching, and a unique molecular identifier was present in the final cDNA, enabling accurate counting of TCR cDNA molecules. Specific primers in the conserved constant-segment region were used to synthesize first-strand cDNA for TCR alpha and beta chains. To control for contamination, each cDNA library was double barcoded with a SMART-Mk sample barcode plus Illumina barcodes. TruSeq adapter sequences and Illumina sample barcodes were added in two successive PCR steps. TCR alpha and beta cDNA libraries were sequenced on the Illumina HiSeq platform with custom primers. The authors' pipeline ran thus. Raw reads were processed with MiGEC to extract unique molecular identifiers, and MiXCR was used to determine CDR3 positions. For each individual, recombination models were inferred using an EM algorithm with the repgenHMM and IGoR tools. Shared clonotypes were analyzed with the tcR package in R, and sharing was normalized by the product of cloneset sizes. To study raw recombination without the effects of thymic and clonal selection, out-of-frame nonproductive sequences were analyzed. The raw public reads went through TCRdb reprocessing: fastp at Q25, MiXCR clone calling, in-frame beta chains kept. Merged by CDR3 protein, the rows form single entries marked with the most common genes and DNA. These V and J calls derive from TCRdb rather than the authors' analysis. The sample contains about 790,000 distinct CDR3 sequences, 15% to 20% of them found a single time. The ten largest clones represent roughly 14% of the sample.

This sample was shared with a second study, whose subject was T cells expressing NK-cell markers. The second investigation adds: Under 10 donors provided sorted CD3+CD56+NKG2C+, CD3+CD56+NKG2C- and CD3+CD56-NKG2C+ T-cell subsets, whose TCR beta-chain repertoires were profiled. Among the eight sequenced donors, only one was HCMV-seronegative, while the other seven were HCMV-seropositive. To restrict sorting to alphabetaTCR-expressing T cells, an anti-gammadeltaTCR antibody was added in several experiments. In roughly six donors, the dominant CD3+CD56+NKG2C+ clonotypes ranked among the top 10 CD8+ clonotypes, making up roughly 1.0-8% of CD8+ T cells. Those dominant clonotypes were again the most abundant among CD3+CD56-NKG2C+ cells in a handful of donors, at roughly 25-60.1%. It remained unclear whether the expanded NKG2C-expressing T cell clones were specific for HCMV antigens. The eight sequenced donors were randomly selected healthy volunteers, three men and five women. HCMV serostatus was determined by detecting HCMV-specific IgG in serum with a commercial ELISA kit. For about 6 donors, unsorted PBMC were also used to sequence bulk peripheral blood T-cell repertoires. MIGEC was used to demultiplex reads and group the reads by UMI, and MiTCR was used to assemble and quantify clonotypes. To remove erroneous sequences, TCR cDNA sequences were retained only when supported by two or more reads. The tcR package was used for downstream repertoire analysis, and clonotypes were matched across fractions by CDR3 nucleotide sequence plus V segment. VDJmatch was used to annotate antigen specificity against VDJdb, with one amino acid substitution in CDR3 permitted.

The specimen sequenced was PBMCs. The rearrangement joined TRBV20-1 to TRBJ2-7, with TRBD2 as a weak D call on 6 bases. This TCR came from a woman under 30 in good health. This receptor carries the CDR3 CSARVGTSTYEQYF. The DNA reads as follows: TGCAGTGCTAGGGTGGGGACTTCAACCTACGAGCAGTACTTC.